This T cell receptor (beta chain) appears in the sequencing data of a study of CD8+ T cells in alopecia areata. Study-level information: Tofacitinib was given for 6 to 18 months, then stopped for 6 months.

As to this clone: What it recognizes is unknown.

The treatment: oral pan-JAK inhibitor, 5-10 mg twice daily. Using a FACSAria, the CD4+ and CD8+ T cells were sorted from the PBMCs. General study results and limits: Greater clonality was observed in lesional scalp samples, especially alopecia totalis/universalis, versus normal scalp. Expanded CD8+ clones among the top 100, as well as scalp clonality, were significantly decreased by tofacitinib.

cDNA prepared by RNA extraction and subsequent reverse transcription served as the template for sequencing. Some clones are missing from TCRdb's copy, which holds only in-frame ones; the method was immunoSEQ multiplex PCR. In the table there are about 270,000 clones, around 64% of which are singletons. This TCR was recovered from a human donor with alopecia areata. This material consisted of CD4+ T cells sorted from blood, taken between weeks 51 and 52, from a patient treated with tofacitinib.

The CDR3 spells CSAPTIYEQFF. The CDR3 DNA reads as TGCAGTGCCCCCACTATCTACGAGCAGTTCTTC. The chain joins TRBV20-1 to TRBJ2-1, with D unresolved. V lost 6 bases, J lost 10 bases, and 13 bases lay in between. This CDR3 comprises 11 residues. Germline values: CDR1 DFQATT, CDR2 SNEGSKA (reference sequence).